The 8 T cell receptor beta chains listed next were all sequenced from one sample in a study of vaccination effects on CD4 cells after COVID-19. Subsequent to a culture period of more than 9 days, CD4+ T cells were isolated. Convalescent patients had PCR-confirmed SARS-CoV-2 infection between March and December 2020. Participants got two doses of BNT162b2 or mRNA-1273 vaccine. No cognate antigen is known for these TCRs. Data came from immunoSEQ multiplex PCR; TCRdb stores just in-frame clones and leaves some out. The sample shows around 44,000 clones, approximately 82% of them seen only once. This specimen consisted of CD4+ T cells from PBMCs cultured without peptide, obtained after COVID-19 vaccination. These receptors were obtained from a human donor who had a prior SARS-CoV-2 infection.

The chain carries TRBV14 and TRBJ2-3; TRBD2 agrees at 7 bases. CDR1 and CDR2 from the germline V gene are SGHDN and FVKESK. This CDR3 spans 14 amino acids. With V trimmed by 4 bases and J by 5 bases, 6 bases remained unmatched. The CDR3 DNA follows: TGTGCCAGCAGCCCCGGACTAGGGTTAGATACGCAGTATTTT. Amino acids: CASSPGLGLDTQYF.

The chain uses TRBV6-2 or TRBV6-3 and TRBJ1-1; 7 positions match TRBD1. From germline, CDR1 is MNHEY and CDR2 SVGEGT. Trimming removed 5 bases from V and 4 bases from J; junction bases left unmatched: 7. The CDR3 consists of 14 residues. DNA of the CDR3: TGTGCCAGCAGTCACCGACAGGGCGGCACTGAAGCTTTCTTT. As protein: CASSHRQGGTEAFF.

This clone was found a few times. The V call is TRBV10-3, the J call TRBJ2-7, with D uncertain. Trimming cost V 7 bases and J 2 bases, with 18 bases left between them. This CDR3 has 15 amino acids. Germline CDR1 and CDR2: ENHRY and SYGVKD. The CDR3 here is CAIKEGPAMAYEQYF. CDR3 bases: TGTGCCATCAAAGAAGGGCCAGCGATGGCCTACGAGCAGTACTTC.

This clone was seen only a few times. The chain couples TRBV6-2 or TRBV6-3 to TRBJ2-1, with a weak D call TRBD2 (6 bases). Trimming left V 1 base short and J 4 bases short, with 11 bases between. This CDR3 has 15 residues. Germline V gives CDR1 MNHEY, CDR2 SVGEGT. The CDR3 protein is CASSYLASEYNEQFF. In DNA, the CDR3 is TGTGCCAGCAGTTACTTGGCTAGCGAGTACAATGAGCAGTTCTTC.

The J gene is TRBJ2-7, the V gene TRBV28; D is ambiguous. Germline loops: CDR1 MDHEN, CDR2 SYDVKM. V was shortened by 6 bases and J by 3 bases, with 6 bases between the two germline ends. The CDR3 extends over 11 amino acids. The CDR3 sequence: CASSDGYEQYF. The DNA for the CDR3 is TGTGCCAGCAGCGACGGCTACGAGCAGTACTTC.

This clone was seen a single time. The rearrangement joins TRBV7-2 to TRBJ2-5; D remains unclear. This CDR3 is 14 amino acids long. The germline CDR1 and CDR2 sequences are SGHTA and FQGNSA. V was cut by 0 bases and J by 5 bases, with 10 bases left in between. CDR3: CASSLAAGGETQYF. The CDR3 nucleotides are TGTGCCAGCAGCTTAGCGGCAGGTGGGGAGACCCAGTACTTC.

The J gene is TRBJ2-7, the V gene TRBV11-1; tentatively, D is TRBD1 or TRBD2 (5 bases each). V lost 2 bases, J lost 6 bases, and 8 bases lay in between. The CDR3 runs to 12 residues. CDR1 and CDR2 (germline): SGHAT, FQDESV (reference sequence). CDR3 nucleotide sequence: TGTGCCAGCAGCTTACTCGGGACCGAGCAGTACTTC. It translates to CASSLLGTEQYF.

This rearrangement joins TRBV12-3 or TRBV12-4 to TRBJ1-1, with 7 positions matching TRBD1. The CDR3 has 13 residues. Trimming cost V 6 bases and J 1 base; bases outside gene matches: 2. The CDR3 region is CASRRTGNTEAFF. In DNA form, the CDR3 reads TGTGCCAGCAGGAGGACAGGGAACACTGAAGCTTTCTTT.